Following are 17 T cell receptor beta chains from one sample sequenced in a study of memory CD4+ T cells and cytomegalovirus serostatus. The sort gate was single viable CD3+CD4+CD8-CD45RO+ cells for memory CD4+ T cells. Generated by immunoSEQ multiplex PCR, the TCRdb table keeps only in-frame clones and is missing some. The repertoire holds tens of thousands of clones, with roughly 78% as singletons. The sample consisted of memory CD4+ T cells from blood. These receptors were taken from an adult in good health and CMV-seronegative.

This clone was seen only a few times. Here the CDR3 reads CAWKLRNSPLHF. The CDR3 coding sequence is TGTGCCTGGAAACTGCGGAACTCGCCCCTCCACTTT. The genes are TRBV30 and TRBJ1-6, with no clear D. V was cut by 4 bases and J by 13 bases, with 14 bases left in between. This CDR3 region has 12 residues. Germline CDR1 and CDR2: GTSNPN and SVGIG (reference sequence).

The rearrangement links TRBV5-1 to TRBJ1-2; 8 positions agree with TRBD1. Germline-derived CDR1 and CDR2 are SGHRS and YFSETQ. The CDR3 has 14 amino acids. The V segment lost 4 bases and the J segment 5 bases; nucleotides outside the gene matches: 7. The DNA for the CDR3 is TGCGCCAGCAGCCGTGGGACAGGCGAATATGGCTACACCTTC. It translates to CASSRGTGEYGYTF.

The rearrangement joins TRBV5-4 to TRBJ1-2; D uncertain. The V gene lost 0 bases and the J gene lost 2 bases, with 8 bases spanning the gap. Germline V gene lookup returns CDR1 SGHNT and CDR2 YYREEE (reference sequence). The length of the CDR3 is 14 residues. CDR3 DNA sequence: TGTGCCAGCAGCTTGGCGAGGGAGAACTATGGCTACACCTTC. This codes for CASSLARENYGYTF.

In DNA, the CDR3 is TGTGCCAGTCGAAAAAGCGGCTCTGGAAACACCATATATTTT. Amino acids: CASRKSGSGNTIYF. The chain employs TRBV25-1 and TRBJ1-3; D unclear. The germline V gene has CDR1 MGHDK and CDR2 SYGVNS. Deletions cut 9 bases from V and 0 bases from J, with 12 bases between. CDR3 length equals 14 residues.

This clone has more than one count but fewer than ten. V is TRBV7-9 and J is TRBJ1-1; 9 nucleotides align to TRBD1. Germline trimming cut 3 bases from V and 7 bases from J; bases unmatched to any gene: 3. Germline values: CDR1 SEHNR, CDR2 FQNEAQ (reference sequence). CDR3 length: 13 residues. The CDR3 is CASSFRQGDEAFF. The CDR3 DNA reads TGTGCCAGCAGCTTCAGACAGGGGGATGAAGCTTTCTTT.

The rearrangement uses TRBV4-3 and TRBJ1-4; D perhaps matches TRBD1 (5 bases). V lost 2 bases to trimming and J lost 8 bases, with 21 bases between them. The CDR3 has 17 amino acids. From germline, CDR1 is LGHNA and CDR2 YSLEER. CDR3 loop: CASSQPPTRSGGEKLFF. The CDR3 DNA reads TGCGCCAGCAGCCAACCCCCAACTCGGAGTGGGGGGGAAAAACTGTTTTTT.

V and J are TRBV11-2 and TRBJ2-7, with 7 bases lining up with TRBD1. CDR3 length: 14 amino acids. Germline V gene lookup returns CDR1 SGHAT and CDR2 FQNNGV. With V trimmed by 5 bases and J by 3 bases, 7 bases remained unmatched. The CDR3 DNA sequence: TGTGCCAGCAGCCCACAGGGGTTTGACTACGAGCAGTACTTC. It codes for CASSPQGFDYEQYF.

The chain links TRBV28 to TRBJ1-2; the D is unclear. This CDR3 has 14 residues. Germline CDR1 MDHEN, CDR2 SYDVKM. V lost 6 bases, J lost 4 bases, and 15 bases lay in between. CDR3 nucleotides: TGTGCCAGCAGCCCCAGCGGAGGGTCCTATGGCTACACCTTC. It is translated as CASSPSGGSYGYTF.

The rearrangement links TRBV4-1 to TRBJ1-4; D uncertain. Trimming took off 5 bases at V and 3 bases at J, with 13 bases between the two ends. In germline, CDR1 is MGHRA, CDR2 YSYEKL. This CDR3 is 15 amino acids long. DNA of the CDR3: TGCGCCAGCAGCTCTCCTTTGGTAGCTAATGAAAAACTGTTTTTT. Residues: CASSSPLVANEKLFF.

The chain combines TRBV7-8 with TRBJ2-7; possibly TRBD1 or TRBD2 for D (5 bases each). Germline-derived CDR1 and CDR2 are SGHVS and FQNEAQ. CDR3 length: 15 amino acids. The V and J ends lost 5 bases and 2 bases respectively, with 16 bases between them. For the CDR3, the DNA is TGTGCCAGCAGCAGGGGATGGGACCGTACCTACGAGCAGTACTTC. Amino acids: CASSRGWDRTYEQYF.

This chain links TRBV7-2 with TRBJ1-2, with D perhaps TRBD1 (6 bases). CDR3 length: 12 residues. Germline CDR1 SGHTA, CDR2 FQGNSA. Trimming took 5 bases from V and 8 from J, leaving 12 bases between them. The CDR3 DNA reads as TGTGCCAGCAGCCCCGGGACAAGGGGCTACACCTTC. Protein product: CASSPGTRGYTF.

This clone turned up a few times. The chain has TRBV9 and TRBJ2-3; D is unresolved. Germline loops: CDR1 SGDLS, CDR2 YYNGEE. CDR3 length: 15 amino acids. Trimming shortened V by 0 bases and J by 2 bases, and 10 bases separated the two germline ends. This CDR3 reads CASSVDEKPTDTQYF. DNA for the CDR3: TGTGCCAGCAGCGTAGATGAAAAGCCCACAGATACGCAGTATTTT.

The chain uses TRBV7-2 and TRBJ1-1; D might be TRBD1 (5 bases). V was cut by 9 bases and J by 4 bases, with 12 bases left in between. Germline CDR1 reads SGHTA; CDR2 reads FQGNSA. This CDR3 is 12 amino acids long. The CDR3 spells CASGQGATEAFF. The CDR3 nucleotides read TGTGCCAGTGGGCAGGGAGCCACTGAAGCTTTCTTT.

CDR3 sequence (DNA): TGTGCCAGCAGTTTATGGCCGGGGATCGTGAGGTACGAGCAGTACTTC. Translated, it gives CASSLWPGIVRYEQYF. V usage is TRBV27 and J usage is TRBJ2-7; tentative D call: TRBD2 (5 bases). This CDR3 region has 16 residues. The V gene lost 1 base and the J gene lost 4 bases, with 17 bases spanning the gap. The V gene's germline CDR1 is MNHEY and CDR2 SMNVEV (reference sequence).

Only a few counts were recorded for this clone. The chain combines TRBV5-1 with TRBJ1-1, with 8 bases fitting TRBD1. In germline, CDR1 is SGHRS, CDR2 YFSETQ. Unmatched junction bases numbered 6, after V lost 2 bases and J lost 0 bases. CDR3 length equals 16 residues. CDR3 DNA: TGCGCCAGCAGCTTAGGGACAGGAGGTATGAACACTGAAGCTTTCTTT. Protein product: CASSLGTGGMNTEAFF.

This sequence joins TRBV29-1 and TRBJ1-1; D is unclear. CDR1 and CDR2 from the germline V gene are SQVTM and ANQGSEA. The V and J ends lost 7 bases and 2 bases respectively, with 17 bases between them. The CDR3 has 14 amino acids. The CDR3 loop reads CSATHGGVNTEAFF. Here the CDR3 DNA reads TGCAGCGCCACCCATGGTGGGGTTAACACTGAAGCTTTCTTT.

The chain uses TRBV11-2 and TRBJ2-5; TRBD2 aligns across 8 bases. CDR1 and CDR2 (germline): SGHAT, FQNNGV. V shed 5 bases and J 2 bases; nucleotides not matched to a gene: 13. This CDR3 has 17 amino acids. CDR3 DNA sequence: TGTGCCAGCAGCGGGGACCTAGGGACTAGAAGACAAGAGACCCAGTACTTC. This translates into CASSGDLGTRRQETQYF. Combining the CDR3 with reference TRBV11-2 and TRBJ2-5 gives the whole variable domain EAGVAQSPRYKIIEKRQSVAFWCNPISGHATLYWYQQILGQGPKLLIQFQNNGVVDDSQLPKDRFSAERLKGVDSTLKIQPAKLEDSAVYLCASSGDLGTRRQETQYFGPGTRLLVL.